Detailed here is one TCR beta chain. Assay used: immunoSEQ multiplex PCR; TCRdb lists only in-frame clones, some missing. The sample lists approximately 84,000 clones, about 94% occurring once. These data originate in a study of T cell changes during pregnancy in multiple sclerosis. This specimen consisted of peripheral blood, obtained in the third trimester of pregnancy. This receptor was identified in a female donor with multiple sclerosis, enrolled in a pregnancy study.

The CDR3 protein is CASSYSGAMADTQYF. CDR3 coding DNA: TGTGCCAGCAGTTACTCAGGGGCGATGGCAGATACGCAGTATTTT. The V gene is TRBV6-5, the J gene TRBJ2-3; TRBD1 might be the D (5 bases). From germline, CDR1 is MNHEY and CDR2 SVGAGI. Trimming stripped 0 bases from V and 4 bases from J, with 11 bases between. The CDR3 runs 15 residues.